The 9 T cell receptor beta chains below were found in one sample sequenced in a study of cytomegalovirus exposure and HLA in healthy donors. The study ran its PCR with 60 Vbeta and 13 Jbeta primers. Profiled with immunoSEQ multiplex PCR; TCRdb holds only in-frame clones, not every one. The sample holds 60,000 to 85,000 clones, 78% seen once. Sequencing was carried out using PBMCs. The source of these receptors is a man aged 35 to 55 in good health and CMV-seronegative.

As regards this clone: Its ends do not fully match the called genes, so a read error is possible. The V gene is TRBV7-9, the J gene TRBJ2-3, with 8 bases identical to TRBD2. This CDR3 comprises 15 residues. Germline V gene lookup returns CDR1 SEHNR and CDR2 FQNEAQ (reference sequence). CDR3 loop: CASTLTLAGTDTQYF. The CDR3 region has the DNA TGTGCCAGCACCTTAACCCTAGCGGGTACAGATACGCAGTATTTT.

The gene calls are TRBV11-1 and TRBJ1-5; D uncertain. Germline V lookup: CDR1 SGHAT, CDR2 FQDESV (reference sequence). This CDR3 spans 13 amino acids. Trimming shortened V by 5 bases and J by 5 bases, and 10 bases separated the two germline ends. For the CDR3, the DNA is TGTGCCAGCAGCCAACGAAGAGATCAGCCCCAGCATTTT. Translated: CASSQRRDQPQHF.

The chain carries TRBV5-5 and TRBJ1-3; 9 bases align to TRBD1. Germline CDR1 reads SGHKS; CDR2 reads YYEKEE (reference sequence). J lost 1 base, V lost 4 bases, and 9 bases had no gene match. The CDR3 spans 17 residues. The CDR3 reads CASSPGQGIYSGNTIYF. CDR3 in DNA: TGTGCCAGCAGCCCCGGACAGGGGATTTATTCTGGAAACACCATATATTTT.

J is TRBJ2-1 and V is TRBV7-2, with a weak D call TRBD1 (6 bases). CDR3 length: 14 amino acids. Germline values: CDR1 SGHTA, CDR2 FQGNSA. V lost 5 bases, J lost 9 bases, and 17 bases lay in between. The CDR3 region is CASSDLQGFTEQFF. In DNA form, the CDR3 reads TGTGCCAGCAGCGACTTACAGGGTTTCACTGAGCAGTTCTTC.

The V call is TRBV28, the J call TRBJ2-7, with D possibly being TRBD1 (6 bases). V was clipped by 5 bases and J by 0 bases, with 14 bases between them. The CDR3 covers 15 residues. Germline V gene data show CDR1 as MDHEN and CDR2 as SYDVKM. This CDR3 reads CASSPGHAFSYEQYF. As DNA, the CDR3 is TGTGCCAGCAGTCCGGGACATGCCTTCTCCTACGAGCAGTACTTC.

The CDR3 spells CASSVSRGPYEQYF. CDR3 DNA sequence: TGTGCCAGCAGCGTTTCACGAGGCCCCTACGAGCAGTACTTC. The chain recombines TRBV9 with TRBJ2-7; no clear D gene. Trimming shortened V by 2 bases and J by 2 bases, and 11 bases separated the two germline ends. This CDR3 contains 14 residues. Looked up from germline, CDR1 is SGDLS and CDR2 is YYNGEE.

The gene calls are TRBV9 and TRBJ2-5, with 8 bases lining up with TRBD2. This CDR3 comprises 15 residues. Germline values: CDR1 SGDLS, CDR2 YYNGEE. J lost 5 bases, V lost 1 base, and 7 bases had no gene match. In nucleotides, the CDR3 is TGTGCCAGCAGCGTACAACGGGGGGGCCTGGAGACCCAGTACTTC. It is translated as CASSVQRGGLETQYF. The variable domain in full, completed from reference TRBV9 and TRBJ2-5, reads DSGVTQTPKHLITATGQRVTLRCSPRSGDLSVYWYQQSLDQGLQFLIQYYNGEERAKGNILERFSAQQFPDLHSELNLSSLELGDSALYFCASSVQRGGLETQYFGPGTRLLVL.

The rearrangement links TRBV4-3 to TRBJ1-1, with D unresolved. The CDR3 runs to 20 residues. The germline V gene encodes CDR1 LGHNA and CDR2 YSLEER. V was shortened by 0 bases and J by 0 bases, with 23 bases between the two germline ends. The CDR3 coding sequence is TGCGCCAGCAGCCAAGATAATCCGACGCGACATCATACAATGAACACTGAAGCTTTCTTT. It encodes CASSQDNPTRHHTMNTEAFF.

The rearrangement uses TRBV5-1 and TRBJ2-2; 7 bases are a match to TRBD1. The CDR3 loop spans 15 amino acids. Losses at the gene ends were 7 bases for V and 4 bases for J; bases not matched to a gene: 10. Germline V CDR1 and CDR2: SGHRS, YFSETQ. CDR3 sequence: CASLPPGGSTGELFF. The CDR3 coding sequence is TGCGCCAGCCTCCCCCCAGGGGGTAGCACCGGGGAGCTGTTTTTT.